This TCR beta chain was captured in a study of T cell clonotyping in hematopoietic cell transplantation. Broader study findings: Without cell sorting, CD4 versus CD8 contributions remain unresolved. After transplant, recipient diversity fell while pathologically expanded clonotypes grew through day 180. At the given depth, recipient repertoires were over 95% de novo clonotypes.

Note on this clone: Its target is unknown.

The method was immunoSEQ multiplex PCR; TCRdb's version includes in-frame clones alone and lacks a portion of them. The table includes 30,000 to 45,000 clones, approximately 88% detected once. Germline lookup yields CDR1 GTSNPN and CDR2 SVGIG (reference sequence). The CDR3 contains 15 residues. V lost 0 bases to trimming and J lost 9 bases; unmatched junction nucleotides: 8. The V gene is TRBV30, the J gene TRBJ2-2; 9 nucleotides agree with TRBD2. The sample comprised peripheral blood mononuclear cells. This receptor was taken from a woman aged 40-49 years in good health. Some clones in this sample may be carry-over from other donors' samples. CDR3 residues: CAWSVWASGNRELFF. CDR3 bases: TGTGCCTGGAGTGTATGGGCTAGCGGGAATCGGGAGCTGTTTTTT.